This T cell receptor beta chain was sequenced during a study of cytomegalovirus exposure and HLA in healthy donors. Study-wide results and caveats: A cluster of highly shared sequence variants was likely a sequencing artifact. A later analysis reportedly identified an Asian-associated ancestry cluster as carrying fewer N-insertions than the roughly 700-donor mean.

A multiplex PCR was run with 60 Vbeta primers and 13 Jbeta primers. Original analysis: Around 11 million shared chains were among 80 million or so unique TCR beta chains counted in a later analysis. Sequencing used immunoSEQ multiplex PCR; TCRdb keeps in-frame clones, though not all of them. V, J and clone size derive from that table, while D and trimming were established from the DNA sequence. The sample holds approximately 200,000 clones, almost 75% seen once. CDR3 length: 15 residues. Trimming removed 0 bases from V and 5 bases from J, with 12 bases in between. The germline gives CDR1 SGHRS, CDR2 YFSETQ. Notes on this clone: Its antigen is currently unknown.

This TCR derives from a woman aged 25 to 39 in good health and CMV-seropositive. This chain joins TRBV5-1 and TRBJ1-5; a weak D match, TRBD1 (5 bases). The sequenced material came from PBMCs. The CDR3 sequence: CASSLAAGVDQPQHF. CDR3 nucleotide sequence: TGCGCCAGCAGCTTGGCGGCGGGGGTGGATCAGCCCCAGCATTTT.